The 2 T cell receptor beta chains below were found in one sample sequenced in a study of cytomegalovirus exposure and HLA in healthy donors. Amplification used 60 Vbeta primers and 13 Jbeta primers. TCRdb keeps only in-frame clones here, not all; method: immunoSEQ multiplex PCR. The sample has approximately 140,000 clones; the top ten hold around 1.5%. Sequencing was done on a sample of PBMCs. The source of these receptors is a woman between 45 and 65 years old in good health and CMV-seronegative.

This CDR3 is CASSQGWDTSNQPQHF. The CDR3 DNA reads as TGCGCCAGCAGCCAAGGTTGGGACACGTCCAATCAGCCCCAGCATTTT. This chain uses TRBV4-1 with TRBJ1-5, with D possibly being TRBD1 (6 bases). CDR1 is MGHRA, CDR2 YSYEKL, per germline. Trimming pared 1 base from V and 3 bases from J, leaving 13 bases between. This CDR3 region has 16 residues.

The chain recombines TRBV27 with TRBJ2-7, with 7 bases fitting TRBD2. Germline CDR1 MNHEY, CDR2 SMNVEV (reference sequence). Trimming removed 6 bases from V and 2 bases from J; junction bases left unmatched: 10. The CDR3 has 15 amino acids. The CDR3 loop is CASSRRGLVAYEQYF. The DNA for the CDR3 is TGTGCCAGCAGCCGTCGTGGACTAGTGGCCTACGAGCAGTACTTC.